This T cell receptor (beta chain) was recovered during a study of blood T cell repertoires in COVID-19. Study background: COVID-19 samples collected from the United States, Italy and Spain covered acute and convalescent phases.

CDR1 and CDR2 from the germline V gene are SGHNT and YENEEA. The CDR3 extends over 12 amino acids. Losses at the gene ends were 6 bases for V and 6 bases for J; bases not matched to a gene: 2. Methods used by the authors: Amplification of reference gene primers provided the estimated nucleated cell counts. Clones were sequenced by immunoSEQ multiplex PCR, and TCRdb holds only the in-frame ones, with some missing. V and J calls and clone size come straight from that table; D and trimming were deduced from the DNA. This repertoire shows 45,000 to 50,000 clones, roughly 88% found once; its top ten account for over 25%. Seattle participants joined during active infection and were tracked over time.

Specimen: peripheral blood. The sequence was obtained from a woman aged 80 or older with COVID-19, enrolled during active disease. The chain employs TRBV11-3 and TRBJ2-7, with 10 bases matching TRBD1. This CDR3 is CASRRTGGEQYF. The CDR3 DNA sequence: TGTGCCAGCAGACGGACAGGGGGCGAGCAGTACTTC.